The present TCR beta chain was sequenced within a study of tumor-infiltrating lymphocytes in primary liver carcinoma. Starting material for RNA and DNA co-extraction consisted of about 20-30 mg of unsorted bulk tissue. Starting material of 450 to 550 ng total RNA yielded TCR beta cDNA via a constant-region primer. Modified slightly, ARM-PCR produced TCR beta libraries over three nested multiplex PCR rounds. With TRBV1-TRBV30 forward primers and a C-beta reverse primer, the first two PCR rounds were run for roughly 10 cycles each. TCRdb itself ran the multiplex PCR reads through MiXCR, one entry per CDR3 protein. The sample comprises roughly 190,000 distinct CDR3 sequences, 70% to 90% of which are singletons, and about a sixth rests with the top ten. Regarding this clonotype: Lacking the conserved final phenylalanine or tryptophan, this CDR3 likely reflects a read error.

This CDR3 has 14 amino acids. The V gene lost 7 bases and the J gene lost 6 bases, with 15 bases spanning the gap. Germline V gene data show CDR1 as MDHEN and CDR2 as SYDVKM. The sequence derives from a man aged 35 to 55 with primary liver carcinoma and hepatitis B virus infection. This chain uses TRBV28 with TRBJ1-4, with TRBD1 as a possible D gene (6 bases). The sequenced sample consisted of tumor tissue from primary liver carcinoma. CDR3 coding DNA: TGTGCCAGCATCCATAGAGGGGGGGATGAAAAACTGTTTTTG. This gives the protein CASIHRGGDEKLFL.